This T cell receptor beta chain is from a study of blood T cell repertoires in COVID-19. Study in general: Spain, Italy and the United States supplied samples that represented acute and convalescent COVID-19.

The ends were cut back, 3 bases at V and 11 bases at J, with 13 bases in the middle. Germline V lookup: CDR1 LGHNA, CDR2 YSLEER. This CDR3 spans 12 amino acids. As processed by the authors: Amplifying reference gene primers gave estimates of nucleated cell counts. Sequencing used immunoSEQ multiplex PCR; TCRdb keeps in-frame clones, though not all of them. Clone size and the V and J calls come from that table; the DNA yielded D and trimming. The table lists under 250,000 clones, 80% to 90% of them singletons, with approximately 4.8% in the top ten. Those who participated ranged in age from roughly 18 to 95 years and resided in about two dozen US areas. Exposed enrollees encountered a COVID-19 case at some point within 2 weeks before study entry.

The genes are TRBV4-3 and TRBJ1-1; D call uncertain. The sample was PBMCs or T cells enriched from blood (not recorded which). The TCR was taken from a woman between 45 and 65 years old who had been exposed to COVID-19. In nucleotides, the CDR3 is TGCGCCAGCAGCCACCCCACTGGAGGGGCTTTCTTT. Amino acid sequence: CASSHPTGGAFF.